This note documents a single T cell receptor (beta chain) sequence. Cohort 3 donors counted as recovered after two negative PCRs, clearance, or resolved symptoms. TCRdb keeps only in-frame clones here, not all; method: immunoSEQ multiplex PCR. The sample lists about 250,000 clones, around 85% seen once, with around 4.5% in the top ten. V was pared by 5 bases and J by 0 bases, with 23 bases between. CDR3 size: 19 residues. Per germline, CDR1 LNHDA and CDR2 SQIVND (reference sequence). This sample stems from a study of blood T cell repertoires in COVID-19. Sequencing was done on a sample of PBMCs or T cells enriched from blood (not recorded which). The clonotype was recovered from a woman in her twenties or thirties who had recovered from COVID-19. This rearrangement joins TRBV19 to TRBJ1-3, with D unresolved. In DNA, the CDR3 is TGTGCCAGTAGTCCCCCAGACTTCTCGAGGGCCACCTCTGGAAACACCATATATTTT. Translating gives CASSPPDFSRATSGNTIYF.